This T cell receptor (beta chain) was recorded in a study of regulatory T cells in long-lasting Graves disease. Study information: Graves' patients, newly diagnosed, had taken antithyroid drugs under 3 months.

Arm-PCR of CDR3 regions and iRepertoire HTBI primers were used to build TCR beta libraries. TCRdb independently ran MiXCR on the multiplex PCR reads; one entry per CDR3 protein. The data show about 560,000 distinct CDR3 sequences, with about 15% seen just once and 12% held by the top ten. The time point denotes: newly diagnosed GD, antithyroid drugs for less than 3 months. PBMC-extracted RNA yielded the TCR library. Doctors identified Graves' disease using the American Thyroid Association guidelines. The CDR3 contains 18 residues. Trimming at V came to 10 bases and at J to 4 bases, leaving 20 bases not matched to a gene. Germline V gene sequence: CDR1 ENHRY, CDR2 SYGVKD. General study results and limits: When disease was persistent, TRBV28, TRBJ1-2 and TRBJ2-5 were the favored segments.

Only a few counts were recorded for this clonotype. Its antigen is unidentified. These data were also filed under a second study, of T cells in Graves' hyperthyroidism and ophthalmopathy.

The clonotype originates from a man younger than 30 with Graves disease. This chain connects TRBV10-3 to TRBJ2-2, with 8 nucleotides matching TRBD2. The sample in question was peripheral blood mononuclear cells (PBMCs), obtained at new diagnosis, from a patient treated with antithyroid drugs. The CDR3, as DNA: TGTGCCACGCAGAGAGGTTTTAGCGGGATCGGCGGCACCGGGGAGCTGTTTTTT. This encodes CATQRGFSGIGGTGELFF.